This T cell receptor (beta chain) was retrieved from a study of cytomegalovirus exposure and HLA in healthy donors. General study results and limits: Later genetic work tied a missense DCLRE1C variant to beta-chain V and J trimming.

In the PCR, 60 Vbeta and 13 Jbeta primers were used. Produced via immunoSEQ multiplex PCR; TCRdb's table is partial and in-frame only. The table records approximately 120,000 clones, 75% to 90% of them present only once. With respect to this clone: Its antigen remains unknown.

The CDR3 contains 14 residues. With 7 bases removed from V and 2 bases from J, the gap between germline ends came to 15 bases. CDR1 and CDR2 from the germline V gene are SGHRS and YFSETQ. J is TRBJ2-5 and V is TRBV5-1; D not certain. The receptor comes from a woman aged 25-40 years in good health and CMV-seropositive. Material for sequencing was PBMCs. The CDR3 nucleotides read TGCGCCAGCTCTATCGGAGTATGGCAAGAGACCCAGTACTTC. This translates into CASSIGVWQETQYF.